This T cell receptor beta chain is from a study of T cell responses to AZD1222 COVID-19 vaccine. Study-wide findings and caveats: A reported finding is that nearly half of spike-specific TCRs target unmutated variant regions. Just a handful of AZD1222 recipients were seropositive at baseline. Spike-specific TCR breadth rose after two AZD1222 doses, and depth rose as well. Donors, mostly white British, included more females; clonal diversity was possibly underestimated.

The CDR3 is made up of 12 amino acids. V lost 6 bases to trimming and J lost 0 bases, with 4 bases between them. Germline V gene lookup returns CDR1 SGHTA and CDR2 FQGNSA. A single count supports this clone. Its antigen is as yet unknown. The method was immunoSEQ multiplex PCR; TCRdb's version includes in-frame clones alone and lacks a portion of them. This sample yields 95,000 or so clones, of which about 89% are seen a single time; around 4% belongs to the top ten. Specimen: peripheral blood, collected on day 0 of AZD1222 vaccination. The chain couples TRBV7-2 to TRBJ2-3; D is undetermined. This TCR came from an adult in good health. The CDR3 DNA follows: TGTGCCAGCAGTTTTAGCACAGATACGCAGTATTTT. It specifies CASSFSTDTQYF.